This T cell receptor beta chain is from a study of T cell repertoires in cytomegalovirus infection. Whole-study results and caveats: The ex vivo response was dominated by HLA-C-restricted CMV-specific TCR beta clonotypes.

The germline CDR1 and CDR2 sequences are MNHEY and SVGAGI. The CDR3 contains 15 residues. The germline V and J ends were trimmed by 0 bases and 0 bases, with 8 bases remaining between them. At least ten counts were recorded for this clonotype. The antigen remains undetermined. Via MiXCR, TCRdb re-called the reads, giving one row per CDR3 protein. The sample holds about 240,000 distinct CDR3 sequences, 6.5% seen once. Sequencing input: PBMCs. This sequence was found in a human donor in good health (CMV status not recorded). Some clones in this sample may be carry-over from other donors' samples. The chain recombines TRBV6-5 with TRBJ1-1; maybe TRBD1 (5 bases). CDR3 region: CASSYSKGMNTEAFF. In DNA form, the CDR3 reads TGTGCCAGCAGTTACTCAAAGGGGATGAACACTGAAGCTTTCTTT.